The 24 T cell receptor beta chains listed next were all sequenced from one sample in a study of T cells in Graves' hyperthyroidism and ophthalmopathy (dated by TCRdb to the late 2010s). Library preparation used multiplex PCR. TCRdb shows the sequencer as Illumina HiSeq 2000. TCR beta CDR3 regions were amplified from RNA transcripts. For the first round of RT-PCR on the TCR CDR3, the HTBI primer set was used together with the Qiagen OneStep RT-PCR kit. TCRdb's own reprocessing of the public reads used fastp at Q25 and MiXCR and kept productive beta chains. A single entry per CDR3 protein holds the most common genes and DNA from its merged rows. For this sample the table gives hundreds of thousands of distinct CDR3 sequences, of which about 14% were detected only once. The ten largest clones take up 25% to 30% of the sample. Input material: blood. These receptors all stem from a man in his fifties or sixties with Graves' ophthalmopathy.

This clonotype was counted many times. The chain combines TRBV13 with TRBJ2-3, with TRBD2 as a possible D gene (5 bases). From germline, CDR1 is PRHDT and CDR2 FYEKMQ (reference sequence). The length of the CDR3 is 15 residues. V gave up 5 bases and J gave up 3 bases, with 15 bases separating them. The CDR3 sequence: CASSLSSSGTDTQYF. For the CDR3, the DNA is TGTGCCAGCAGCCTCTCTAGCTCCGGGACAGATACGCAGTATTTT.

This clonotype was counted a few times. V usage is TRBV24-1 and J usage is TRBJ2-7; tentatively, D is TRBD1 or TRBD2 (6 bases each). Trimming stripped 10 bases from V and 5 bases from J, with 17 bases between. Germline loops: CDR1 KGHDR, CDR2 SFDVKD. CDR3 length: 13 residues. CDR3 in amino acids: CATRATGGDEQYF. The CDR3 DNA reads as TGTGCCACGCGTGCGACAGGCGGGGACGAGCAGTACTTC.

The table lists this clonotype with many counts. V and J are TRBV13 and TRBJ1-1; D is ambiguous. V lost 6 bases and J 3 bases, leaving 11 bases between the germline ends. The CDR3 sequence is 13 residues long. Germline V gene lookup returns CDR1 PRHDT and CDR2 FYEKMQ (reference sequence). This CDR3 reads CASSRSGDTEAFF. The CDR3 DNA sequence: TGTGCCAGCAGTCGCTCTGGAGACACTGAAGCTTTCTTT.

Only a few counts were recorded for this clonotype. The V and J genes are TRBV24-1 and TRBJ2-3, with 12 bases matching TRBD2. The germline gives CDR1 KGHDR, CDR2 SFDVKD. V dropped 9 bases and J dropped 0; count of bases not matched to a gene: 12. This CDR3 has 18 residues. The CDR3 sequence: CATRPKTGTSGSTDTQYF. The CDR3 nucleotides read TGTGCCACCCGCCCCAAAACCGGGACTAGCGGGAGCACAGATACGCAGTATTTT.

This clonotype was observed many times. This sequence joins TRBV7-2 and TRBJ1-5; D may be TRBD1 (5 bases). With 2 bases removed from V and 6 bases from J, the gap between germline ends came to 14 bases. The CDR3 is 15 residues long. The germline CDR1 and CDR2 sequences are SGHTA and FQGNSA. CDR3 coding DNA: TGTGCCAGCAGCTTAAGGGTGGGGGGGACTCAGCCCCAGCATTTT. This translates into CASSLRVGGTQPQHF.

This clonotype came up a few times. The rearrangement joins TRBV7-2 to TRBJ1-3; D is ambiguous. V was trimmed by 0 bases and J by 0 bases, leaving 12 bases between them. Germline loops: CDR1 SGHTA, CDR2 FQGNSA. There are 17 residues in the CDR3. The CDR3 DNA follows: TGTGCCAGCAGCTTAGCTCTAGGCAGCCACTCTGGAAACACCATATATTTT. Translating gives CASSLALGSHSGNTIYF.

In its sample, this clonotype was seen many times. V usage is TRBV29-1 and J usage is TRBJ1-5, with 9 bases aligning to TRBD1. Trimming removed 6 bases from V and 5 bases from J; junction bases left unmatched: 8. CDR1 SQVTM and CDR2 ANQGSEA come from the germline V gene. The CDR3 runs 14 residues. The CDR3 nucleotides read TGCAGCGTAGCCGGGACAGGGACAGATCAGCCCCAGCATTTT. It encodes CSVAGTGTDQPQHF.

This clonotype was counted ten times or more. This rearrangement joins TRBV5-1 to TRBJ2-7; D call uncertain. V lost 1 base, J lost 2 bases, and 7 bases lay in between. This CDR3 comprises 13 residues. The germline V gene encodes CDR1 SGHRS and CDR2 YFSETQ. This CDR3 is CASSLYSAYEQYF. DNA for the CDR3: TGCGCCAGCAGCTTGTACAGTGCCTACGAGCAGTACTTC.

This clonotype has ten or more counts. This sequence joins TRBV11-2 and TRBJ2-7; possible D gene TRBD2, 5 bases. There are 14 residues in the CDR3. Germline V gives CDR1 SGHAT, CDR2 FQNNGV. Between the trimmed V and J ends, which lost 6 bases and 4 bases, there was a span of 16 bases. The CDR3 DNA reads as TGTGCCAGCAGAGACCGGGATTCAGGTTACGAGCAGTACTTC. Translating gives CASRDRDSGYEQYF.

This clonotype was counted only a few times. CDR3 residues: CASSLGTSGLTDTQYF. The DNA of the CDR3 is TGCGCCAGCAGCTTGGGGACTAGCGGGTTGACAGATACGCAGTATTTT. The V and J genes are TRBV5-1 and TRBJ2-3, with 11 bases fitting TRBD2. Germline V CDR1 and CDR2: SGHRS, YFSETQ. The CDR3 spans 16 residues. The V segment lost 0 bases and the J segment 3 bases; nucleotides outside the gene matches: 3.

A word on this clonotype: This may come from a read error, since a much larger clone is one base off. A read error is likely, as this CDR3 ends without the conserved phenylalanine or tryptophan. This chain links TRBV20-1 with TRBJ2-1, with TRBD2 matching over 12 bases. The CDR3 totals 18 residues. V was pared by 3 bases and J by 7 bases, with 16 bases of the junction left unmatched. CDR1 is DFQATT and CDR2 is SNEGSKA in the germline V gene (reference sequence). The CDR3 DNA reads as TGCAGTGCTAGTAGTCTAGCGGGAGGGCCATTAATAGGAAATGAGCAGTTCTCC. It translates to CSASSLAGGPLIGNEQFS.

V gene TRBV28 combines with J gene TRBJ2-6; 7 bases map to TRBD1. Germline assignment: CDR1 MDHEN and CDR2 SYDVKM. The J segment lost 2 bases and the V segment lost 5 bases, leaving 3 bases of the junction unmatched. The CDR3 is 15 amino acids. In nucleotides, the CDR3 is TGTGCCAGCAGTCTAGACAGGGCTGGGGCCAACGTCCTGACTTTC. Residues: CASSLDRAGANVLTF.

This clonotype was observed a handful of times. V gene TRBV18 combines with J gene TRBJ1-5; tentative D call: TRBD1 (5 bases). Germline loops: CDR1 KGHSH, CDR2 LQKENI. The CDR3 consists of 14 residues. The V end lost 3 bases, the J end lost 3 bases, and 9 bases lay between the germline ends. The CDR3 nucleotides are TGTGCCAGCTCACCGATGGGGGACAATCAGCCCCAGCATTTT. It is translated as CASSPMGDNQPQHF.

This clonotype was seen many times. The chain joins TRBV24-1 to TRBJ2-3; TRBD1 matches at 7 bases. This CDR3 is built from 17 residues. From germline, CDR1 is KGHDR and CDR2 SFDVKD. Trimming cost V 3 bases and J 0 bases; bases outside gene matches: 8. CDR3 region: CATSDPRTGESTDTQYF. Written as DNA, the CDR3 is TGTGCCACCAGTGATCCGAGGACAGGAGAGAGCACAGATACGCAGTATTTT.

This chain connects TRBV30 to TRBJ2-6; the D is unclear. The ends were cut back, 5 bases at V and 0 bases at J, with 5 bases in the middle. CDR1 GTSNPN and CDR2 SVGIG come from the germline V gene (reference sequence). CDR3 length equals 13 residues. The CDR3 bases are TGTGCCTGGGGAAACTCTGGGGCCAACGTCCTGACTTTC. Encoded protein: CAWGNSGANVLTF. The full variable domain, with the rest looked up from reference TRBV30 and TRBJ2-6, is SQTIHQWPATLVQPVGSPLSLECTVEGTSNPNLYWYRQAAGRGLQLLFYSVGIGQISSEVPQNLSASRPQDRQFILSSKKLLLSDSGFYLCAWGNSGANVLTFGAGSRLTVL.

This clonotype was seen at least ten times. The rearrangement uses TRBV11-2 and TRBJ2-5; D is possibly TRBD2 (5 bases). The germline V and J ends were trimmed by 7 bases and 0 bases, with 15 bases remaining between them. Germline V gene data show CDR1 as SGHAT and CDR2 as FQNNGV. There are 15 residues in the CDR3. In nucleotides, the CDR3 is TGTGCCAGCACCCCGACCCCGAGGGACCAAGAGACCCAGTACTTC. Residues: CASTPTPRDQETQYF.

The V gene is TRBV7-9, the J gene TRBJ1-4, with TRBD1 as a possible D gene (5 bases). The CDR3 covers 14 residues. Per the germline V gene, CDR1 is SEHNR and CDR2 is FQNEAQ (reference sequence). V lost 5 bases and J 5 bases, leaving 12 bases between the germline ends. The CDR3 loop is CASSTDKENEKLFF. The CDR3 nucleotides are TGTGCCAGCAGCACGGACAAAGAGAATGAAAAACTGTTTTTT.

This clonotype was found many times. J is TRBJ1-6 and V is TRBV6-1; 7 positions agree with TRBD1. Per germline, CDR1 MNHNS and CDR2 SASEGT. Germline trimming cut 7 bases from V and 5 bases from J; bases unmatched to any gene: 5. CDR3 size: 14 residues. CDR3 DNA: TGTGCCAGCATCCTTGGACAGGATAATTCACCCCTCCACTTT. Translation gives CASILGQDNSPLHF.

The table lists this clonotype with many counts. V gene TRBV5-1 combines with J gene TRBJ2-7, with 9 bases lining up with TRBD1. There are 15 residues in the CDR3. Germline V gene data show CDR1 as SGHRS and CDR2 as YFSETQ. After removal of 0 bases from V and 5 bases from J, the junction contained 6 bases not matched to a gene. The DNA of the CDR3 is TGCGCCAGCAGCTTGGGGGGGACAGGGTTCCACGAGCAGTACTTC. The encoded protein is CASSLGGTGFHEQYF.

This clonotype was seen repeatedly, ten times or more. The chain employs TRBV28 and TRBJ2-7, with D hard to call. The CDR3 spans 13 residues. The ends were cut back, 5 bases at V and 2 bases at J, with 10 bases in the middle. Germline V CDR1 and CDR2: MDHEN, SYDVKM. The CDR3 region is CASSLADPYEQYF. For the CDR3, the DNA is TGTGCCAGCAGTCTCGCAGACCCCTACGAGCAGTACTTC.

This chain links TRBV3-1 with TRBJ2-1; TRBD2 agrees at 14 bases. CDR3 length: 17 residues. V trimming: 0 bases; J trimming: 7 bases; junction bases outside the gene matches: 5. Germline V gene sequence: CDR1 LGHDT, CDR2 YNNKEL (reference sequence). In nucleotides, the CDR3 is TGTGCCAGCAGCCAAGAGGTGACTAGCGGGAGGGTTAATGAGCAGTTCTTC. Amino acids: CASSQEVTSGRVNEQFF.

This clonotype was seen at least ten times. The CDR3 DNA is TGTGCCAGCAGCTTAGCGTGGACAGCCGGGGAGCTGTTTTTT. The encoded protein is CASSLAWTAGELFF. V is TRBV11-2 and J is TRBJ2-2; a weak D match, TRBD1 (6 bases). Germline CDR1 SGHAT, CDR2 FQNNGV. The V end was cut by 1 base, the J end by 6 bases, with 9 bases between. The CDR3 has 14 amino acids.

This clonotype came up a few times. The CDR3 region is CASSPQGGRIFEQFF. The CDR3 nucleotides read TGTGCCAGCAGCCCCCAAGGGGGGAGGATATTTGAGCAGTTCTTC. V gene TRBV6-2 or TRBV6-3 combines with J gene TRBJ2-1; tentatively, D is TRBD1 or TRBD2 (6 bases each). Germline CDR1 MNHEY, CDR2 SVGEGT. V was pared by 6 bases and J by 9 bases, with 21 bases between. The CDR3 contains 15 residues.

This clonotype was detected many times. CDR3 loop: CASSTQTGNSYEQYF. The CDR3 DNA is TGTGCCAGCAGCACCCAAACAGGGAACTCCTACGAGCAGTACTTC. J is TRBJ2-7 and V is TRBV7-3; possibly TRBD1 for D (6 bases). Trimming removed 5 bases at V and 0 bases at J, with 14 bases between. This CDR3 contains 15 residues. Germline V lookup: CDR1 SGHTA, CDR2 FQGTGA.